This record covers a single T cell receptor (beta chain). The antigen this receptor binds is unknown. Per-base quality was not reported, and no clone a single base away is much larger than it. The cysteine opens and the phenylalanine closes a CDR3 of 13 amino acids. Left in the record is the CDR3 DNA by itself, 39 bases read in frame from the first base. Sequences KGHSH (CDR1) and LQKENI (CDR2) are obtained from the germline V gene. At the junction V is shortened by 9 bases and J by 0 bases, with 9 bases in between. The data originate from a study of blood T cell repertoires in COVID-19 (TCRdb year 2020). In terms of the full investigation: Samples from collaborators originated in the United States, Italy and Spain and spanned both the acute and convalescent phases of COVID-19. The prospective study material was composed of cDNA or gDNA derived from T cells, B-cell-depleted T cells, or PBMCs. The dataset comprised deeply sampled blood TCRbeta repertoires from subjects exposed to, actively infected with, or recovered from COVID-19. A freely available public database, intended as a resource for researchers studying the immune response to SARS-CoV-2, is where the repertoires were released. The samples were drawn from two sources: the first 160 participants of the ongoing ImmuneRACE study, and 1,000 to 1,500 subjects contributed by 6 global collaborators. Sample metadata almost always included a de-identified subject ID, COVID-19 status, age in years and sex. HLA class I and class II types, where available, came from metadata supplied by the sample provider rather than from assay-based typing.

Each collaborating institution followed its own protocols to collect whole blood in K2EDTA tubes. For TCRbeta analysis, collaborators shipped samples as frozen whole blood, isolated PBMCs, or DNA extracted from either of those sample types. TCRbeta CDR3 regions were amplified from genomic DNA by means of the immunoSEQ Assay, a bias-controlled multiplex PCR. The published analysis was carried out like this. The number of nucleated cells in each sample was estimated by amplification of reference gene primers within the assay. To quantify the absolute abundance of each unique TCRbeta CDR3 rearrangement, sequence reads were collapsed and filtered. For each sample, productive Simpson clonality was calculated as the square root of Simpson's diversity index across productive rearrangements. TCRdb retrieved this table from immuneACCESS and kept in-frame rearrangements only. Not all clones are present; in checked studies, unresolved V genes account for under half, and no reason is known for the remainder. The V and J calls and clone size are taken from that table; D and trimming were inferred from the DNA. This sample gives around 70,000 clones in total; approximately 92% of them show up just once. The top ten hold approximately 8.9% of the sample.

Study-wide conclusions, independent of this receptor: The quantity of clinical and demographic metadata differed by source and by participant and was supplied without curation.

The rearrangement combines TRBV18 with TRBJ1-5; the D region possibly corresponds to TRBD1 (6 bases align). This sequence originates from a man older than 75 with acute or convalescent COVID-19. Sequencing input: peripheral blood. The nucleotide sequence is TGTGCCAGTCAAGGGGGTAGCAATCAGCCCCAGCATTTT. Translated, this gives CASQGGSNQPQHF.